This paragraph reports one T cell receptor (beta chain). Its specific antigen is unknown. No base quality information exists; no much larger clone differs at one position. The germline V gene encodes CDR1 GTSNPN and CDR2 SVGIG (reference sequence). V is clipped by 4 bases and J by 6 bases, and the sequence between their germline boundaries is 19 bases long. The CDR3 holds 16 amino acids from the cysteine to the phenylalanine. Only the CDR3 DNA is retained, 48 bases long and in frame from the first base. These data belong to a study of T-cell memory formation after mild COVID-19 (dated by TCRdb to the early 2020s). Some background on the complete study: TCR sequence clusters from the two donors were largely donor specific. Two young, previously healthy adult volunteers made up the cohort, one male and one female. T-cell clones expanding and contracting after mild COVID-19 in a couple of donors were tracked by longitudinal TCRalpha and TCRbeta repertoire sequencing.

TCRdb lists the instrument as Illumina NovaSeq 6000. Using 5'RACE with constant-segment primers, TCRalpha and TCRbeta cDNA libraries were constructed, with sample barcodes and unique molecular identifiers added in the process. RNA was extracted from every sample with Trizol reagent. Library amplification was performed in two PCR steps, and a second sample barcode and Illumina TruSeq adapters were introduced in the second step. Sequencing of libraries was performed on an Illumina NovaSeq with 2 x 150 bp paired-end reads. As for the authors' bioinformatics: Reads were demultiplexed and collapsed into UMI-guided consensus sequences with migec v1.2.7. With mixcr v2.1.11, UMI consensuses were aligned to TRA and TRB V and J templates and assembled into clonotypes. A clonotype was counted as expanded or contracted only when both edgeR and NoisET called the clonotype significant, with the noise models trained on biological replicates. For edgeR calls, the cutoffs were a false discovery rate-adjusted p below 0.01 and a log2 fold-change threshold of 1. As an exploratory analysis of dynamics, max-normalized trajectories of the 1000 most abundant clonotypes were examined by PCA with hierarchical clustering. Separately sequenced CD4+ and CD8+ repertoires were used to assign the CD4 or CD8 phenotype of responding clones. TCRdb ran its own pipeline on the public reads, namely fastp trimming at Q25 and MiXCR clone calling, and kept in-frame beta chains. A single entry per CDR3 protein holds the most common genes and DNA from its merged rows. For this entry, the V and J calls and clone size follow TCRdb and not the study's own pipeline. The sample yields around 310,000 distinct CDR3 sequences; 20% to 25% were counted once. Around a fifth of the sample is taken by the ten largest.

Here is what the overall study found, with its caveats: The second-wave clones that peaked on day 37 were not confirmed to be SARS-CoV-2 specific. The study included only a couple of mild cases, and larger cohorts that include severe cases with pre-infection samples were judged to be necessary. Contracting CD4+ clones were located mainly in the CM and EM memory subsets, whereas CD8+ clones were found to be enriched in EMRA. Clones that contracted from day 15 to 85 showed balanced CD4/CD8 phenotypes, whereas a second wave of clones that expanded from day 15 to 37 leaned towards CD4+. Some responding clones were detected in pre-infection memory, which suggested that pre-existing cross-reactive memory T cells had joined the SARS-CoV-2 response.

Ficoll-Paque density gradient centrifugation was the method used to isolate PBMCs. The sequence links TRBV30 to TRBJ2-6; the D call is possibly TRBD1 or TRBD2, each sharing 5 bases. This receptor was identified in a man younger than 35 who had mild COVID-19 (a few samples of this study predate the infection). The sample titles of this study are shuffled in the database, so cell type and time point are left out; the donor was told from shared clones. Material for sequencing was PBMCs or a T cell subset sorted from them (not recorded which). Read as DNA, the sequence is TGTGCCTGGACGAGGGGACGGGTCTTAGAGGCCAACGTCCTGACTTTC. It encodes CAWTRGRVLEANVLTF.